These 22 T cell receptor beta chains were sequenced from one sample in a study of cytomegalovirus exposure and HLA in healthy donors. Both 60 Vbeta primers and 13 Jbeta primers went into the PCR. Generated by immunoSEQ multiplex PCR, the TCRdb table keeps only in-frame clones and is missing some. In the table there are hundreds of thousands of clones, 70% to 85% of which are singletons. Input material: PBMCs. The source of these receptors is a woman aged 55 to 70 in good health and CMV-seropositive.

This sequence joins TRBV27 and TRBJ1-3, with 8 bases matching TRBD1. The CDR3 runs to 15 residues. After removal of 4 bases from V and 2 bases from J, the junction contained 4 bases not matched to a gene. The V gene's germline CDR1 is MNHEY and CDR2 SMNVEV (reference sequence). This chain's CDR3 is CASSYRQGPGNTIYF. As DNA, the CDR3 is TGTGCCAGCAGTTACCGACAGGGGCCTGGAAACACCATATATTTT.

The V call is TRBV7-8, the J call TRBJ1-4; 8 nucleotides agree with TRBD1. Germline CDR1 SGHVS, CDR2 FQNEAQ. The CDR3 contains 16 residues. Germline trimming cut 2 bases from V and 8 bases from J; bases unmatched to any gene: 10. The chain's CDR3 is CASSLKPRQGREKLFF. In DNA, the CDR3 is TGTGCCAGCAGCTTAAAACCCCGACAGGGGAGGGAAAAACTGTTTTTT.

Only a few counts were recorded for this clone. The V gene is TRBV12-5, the J gene TRBJ2-3, with D unresolved. The CDR3 spans 13 residues. V was shortened by 7 bases and J by 5 bases, with 13 bases between the two germline ends. CDR1 and CDR2 (germline): LGHNT, FRNRAP. This chain's CDR3 is CASVQKRGDTQYF. DNA for the CDR3: TGTGCTAGTGTCCAAAAGCGTGGAGATACGCAGTATTTT.

The CDR3: CASSLDYTASNYEQYF. Here the CDR3 DNA reads TGTGCCAGCAGCTTAGATTATACAGCTTCCAATTACGAGCAGTACTTC. The V and J genes are TRBV11-2 and TRBJ2-7; D gene uncertain. CDR3 length equals 16 residues. Deletions cut 0 bases from V and 4 bases from J, with 16 bases between. CDR1 and CDR2 from the germline V gene are SGHAT and FQNNGV. The whole variable domain, filled in from reference TRBV11-2 and TRBJ2-7, reads EAGVAQSPRYKIIEKRQSVAFWCNPISGHATLYWYQQILGQGPKLLIQFQNNGVVDDSQLPKDRFSAERLKGVDSTLKIQPAKLEDSAVYLCASSLDYTASNYEQYFGPGTRLTVT.

The rearrangement joins TRBV28 to TRBJ1-5; TRBD1 is a possible D gene (5 bases). There are 15 residues in the CDR3. The V gene lost 1 base and the J gene lost 2 bases, with 9 bases spanning the gap. CDR1 is MDHEN and CDR2 is SYDVKM in the germline V gene. The CDR3 coding sequence is TGTGCCAGCAGTTTATATGGAGGGGGCAATCAGCCCCAGCATTTT. Protein product: CASSLYGGGNQPQHF.

Points on this clone: One junction end disagrees with the germline gene, perhaps due to a read error. The same CDR3 can be traced to other DNA sequences in this sample. The rearrangement joins TRBV6-5 to TRBJ1-2, with 11 positions matching TRBD1. The CDR3 consists of 14 residues. Germline CDR1 MNHEY, CDR2 SVGAGI. The CDR3, as DNA: TGCGCCAGCAGCCCTAAGGACAGGGGGCAAGGCTACACCTTC. This codes for CASSPKDRGQGYTF.

The J gene is TRBJ2-3, the V gene TRBV7-2; 9 bases align to TRBD2. CDR3 length: 15 residues. Trimming cost V 5 bases and J 4 bases; bases outside gene matches: 7. Germline V gene data show CDR1 as SGHTA and CDR2 as FQGNSA. DNA for the CDR3: TGTGCCAGCAGCATTAGGCGGGGGGGTGCAGATACGCAGTATTTT. This gives the protein CASSIRRGGADTQYF.

The chain recombines TRBV10-3 with TRBJ2-1; 11 bases fit TRBD1. CDR1 and CDR2 (germline): ENHRY, SYGVKD. The CDR3 has 15 residues. V was pared by 7 bases and J by 6 bases, with 8 bases of the junction left unmatched. The CDR3 bases are TGTGCCATCAACCAAGGGACAGGGGGTAGCAATGAGCAGTTCTTC. This gives the protein CAINQGTGGSNEQFF.

The V call is TRBV4-1, the J call TRBJ2-1, with D possibly TRBD1 on 6 matching bases. Germline V gives CDR1 MGHRA, CDR2 YSYEKL. This CDR3 comprises 16 residues. V was shortened by 4 bases and J by 4 bases, with 17 bases between the two germline ends. The CDR3 is CASSRPGAAIYNEQFF. In DNA, the CDR3 is TGCGCCAGCAGCCGGCCAGGGGCCGCGATATACAATGAGCAGTTCTTC.

The chain recombines TRBV5-1 with TRBJ2-3, with no clear D. With 0 bases removed from V and 5 bases from J, the gap between germline ends came to 7 bases. Germline V gene data show CDR1 as SGHRS and CDR2 as YFSETQ. This CDR3 has 13 residues. In nucleotides, the CDR3 is TGCGCCAGCAGCTTGGTACGGGTAGATACGCAGTATTTT. Protein product: CASSLVRVDTQYF.

J is TRBJ2-2 and V is TRBV27; 11 bases line up with TRBD1. The V gene's germline CDR1 is MNHEY and CDR2 SMNVEV (reference sequence). This CDR3 is built from 21 residues. V dropped 3 bases and J dropped 5; count of bases not matched to a gene: 20. The CDR3 reads CASSFRGTTGGTGGRTGELFF. CDR3 nucleotide sequence: TGTGCCAGCAGTTTCCGCGGTACAACGGGCGGGACAGGGGGGAGAACCGGGGAGCTGTTTTTT.

This chain joins TRBV5-1 and TRBJ1-1, with a tentative D call TRBD1 (5 bases). The germline V gene encodes CDR1 SGHRS and CDR2 YFSETQ. The CDR3 runs to 13 residues. Between the trimmed V and J ends, which lost 2 bases and 1 base, there was a span of 6 bases. CDR3 residues: CASSFGGNTEAFF. CDR3 DNA sequence: TGCGCCAGCAGCTTCGGGGGGAACACTGAAGCTTTCTTT.

The chain joins TRBV5-1 to TRBJ2-3, with TRBD2 identical over 12 bases. This CDR3 region has 16 residues. V lost 4 bases to trimming and J lost 7 bases; unmatched junction nucleotides: 10. Germline V gene data show CDR1 as SGHRS and CDR2 as YFSETQ. Here the CDR3 reads CASSAIPGTSGHTQYF. As DNA, the CDR3 is TGCGCCAGCAGCGCTATTCCCGGGACTAGCGGGCATACGCAGTATTTT.

This sequence joins TRBV2 and TRBJ1-2; D is ambiguous. This CDR3 region has 13 residues. Trimming cost V 0 bases and J 8 bases, with 10 bases left between them. Germline V CDR1 and CDR2: SNHLY, FYNNEI. The chain's CDR3 is CASSEAGLGGYTF. The CDR3 DNA is TGTGCCAGCAGTGAAGCTGGACTAGGGGGCTACACCTTC.

The J gene is TRBJ1-6, the V gene TRBV28; D not certain. The V and J ends lost 7 bases and 0 bases respectively, with 7 bases between them. CDR3 length: 14 residues. The V gene's germline CDR1 is MDHEN and CDR2 SYDVKM. CDR3 nucleotide sequence: TGTGCCAGCATCCTAGGCTCCTATAATTCACCCCTCCACTTT. Its protein is CASILGSYNSPLHF.

V is TRBV7-8 and J is TRBJ1-4; 11 bases are a match to TRBD1. The CDR3 loop spans 18 amino acids. V gave up 5 bases and J gave up 6 bases; unmatched junction bases: 14. Germline CDR1 and CDR2: SGHVS and FQNEAQ. The CDR3 spells CASSQGTGGHIPHEKLFF. The CDR3, as DNA: TGTGCCAGCAGCCAGGGGACAGGGGGACATATCCCGCATGAAAAACTGTTTTTT.

The V gene is TRBV7-3, the J gene TRBJ2-5; TRBD2 aligns across 11 bases. With the DNA end fitting TRBJ2-7 better, the J assignment may be wrong. This CDR3 comprises 13 residues. The germline V gene encodes CDR1 SGHTA and CDR2 FQGTGA. The CDR3 protein is CASSTSGGYEQYF. CDR3 bases: TGTGCCAGCAGTACTAGCGGGGGCTACGAGCAGTACTTC.

As regards this clone: One end of the junction fails to match germline, which may point to a read error. This sequence joins TRBV7-9 and TRBJ2-5; TRBD2 aligns across 8 bases. The germline V gene encodes CDR1 SEHNR and CDR2 FQNEAQ (reference sequence). This CDR3 is 13 amino acids long. The CDR3 protein is CSSSLGGGETQYF. The CDR3 bases are TGTTCCAGCAGCTTAGGCGGGGGGGAGACCCAGTACTTC. The full variable domain, its missing parts supplied by reference TRBV7-9 and TRBJ2-5, is DTGVSQNPRHKITKRGQNVTFRCDPISEHNRLYWYRQTLGQGPEFLTYFQNEAQLEKSRLLSDRFSAERPKGSFSTLEIQRTEQGDSAMYLCSSSLGGGETQYFGPGTRLLVL.

The sample holds a few counts of this clone. The chain is built from TRBV6-6 and TRBJ2-1; 9 positions agree with TRBD2. CDR1 and CDR2 (germline): MNHNY, SVGAGI (reference sequence). There are 13 residues in the CDR3. V trimming: 5 bases; J trimming: 9 bases; junction bases outside the gene matches: 5. CDR3 sequence (DNA): TGTGCCAGCAGTGCTAGCGGGGAAGGTGAGCAGTTCTTC. Translation gives CASSASGEGEQFF.

The sample holds a few counts of this clone. The V and J genes are TRBV21-1 and TRBJ1-2; TRBD1, as called in the table, went unchecked against the DNA. TRBV21-1 is classified as a pseudogene. The CDR3 is 14 residues long. CDR3 bases: TGTGCCAGCAGAATCAGGGGCTCAACGTATGGCTACACCTTC. This gives the protein CASRIRGSTYGYTF.

The CDR3 protein is CASSFGGLTTDTQYF. In DNA form, the CDR3 reads TGTGCCAGCAGCTTCGGCGGACTAACTACAGATACGCAGTATTTT. This chain joins TRBV7-3 and TRBJ2-3; perhaps TRBD2 as D (6 bases). Germline V gives CDR1 SGHTA, CDR2 FQGTGA. V was cut by 3 bases and J by 3 bases, with 13 bases left in between. The CDR3 sequence is 15 residues long.

The CDR3 spells CASSVRTEIYGYTF. In nucleotides, the CDR3 is TGTGCCAGCAGCGTTCGGACAGAGATCTATGGCTACACCTTC. The gene calls are TRBV5-4 and TRBJ1-2, with D perhaps TRBD1 (6 bases). The germline V gene encodes CDR1 SGHNT and CDR2 YYREEE (reference sequence). The CDR3 contains 14 residues. V was clipped by 4 bases and J by 4 bases, with 14 bases between them.